These 19 T cell receptor beta chains were all obtained from the same sample, sequenced in a study of shared clonotypes between healthy human individuals. Sequencing used immunoSEQ multiplex PCR; TCRdb keeps in-frame clones, though not all of them. The sample has roughly 1,500,000 clones, approximately 98% seen once. The sample was naive CD4+ T cells sorted from blood. Subset noted: CD45RA+ positively selected. The receptors shown here come from a young man in good health.

This clone appeared a single time. This chain uses TRBV10-3 with TRBJ2-3, with TRBD2 matching over 13 bases. Germline assignment: CDR1 ENHRY and CDR2 SYGVKD. This CDR3 contains 16 residues. V dropped 2 bases and J dropped 5; count of bases not matched to a gene: 4. The CDR3 coding sequence is TGTGCCATCAGTGAGGGACTAGCGGGAGTGGGAGATACGCAGTATTTT. The encoded protein is CAISEGLAGVGDTQYF.

This sequence joins TRBV5-6 and TRBJ2-7; 7 nucleotides agree with TRBD1. CDR3 length: 12 amino acids. V lost 4 bases to trimming and J lost 12 bases; unmatched junction nucleotides: 10. In germline, CDR1 is SGHDT, CDR2 YYEEEE. The CDR3 DNA reads as TGTGCCAGCAGCCAAAGACAGGGTCACGGGTACTTC. This encodes CASSQRQGHGYF.

The V gene is TRBV14, the J gene TRBJ2-7; 8 bases line up with TRBD1. CDR1 is SGHDN, CDR2 FVKESK, per germline. With V trimmed by 4 bases and J by 1 base, 9 bases remained unmatched. The CDR3 sequence is 16 residues long. The CDR3 here is CASSRRTGLPSYEQYF. CDR3 nucleotides: TGTGCCAGCAGCCGTCGGACAGGGTTGCCATCCTACGAGCAGTACTTC.

The V call is TRBV6-1, the J call TRBJ2-5; TRBD2 is a possible D gene (6 bases). There are 15 residues in the CDR3. The germline V and J ends were trimmed by 6 bases and 3 bases, with 17 bases remaining between them. Germline V gene lookup returns CDR1 MNHNS and CDR2 SASEGT. The CDR3 coding sequence is TGTGCCAGCAGGATCGACCCGGGGGTCGAAGAGACCCAGTACTTC. Its translation is CASRIDPGVEETQYF.

The rearrangement uses TRBV7-2 and TRBJ2-7; 10 bases fit TRBD1. Germline lookup yields CDR1 SGHTA and CDR2 FQGNSA. V was clipped by 6 bases and J by 2 bases; unmatched bases: 7. The CDR3 contains 15 residues. The CDR3 sequence is CASRRDRGPPYEQYF. Written as DNA, the CDR3 is TGTGCCAGCAGACGAGACAGGGGGCCCCCCTACGAGCAGTACTTC. The variable domain in full, completed from reference TRBV7-2 and TRBJ2-7, reads GAGVSQSPSNKVTEKGKDVELRCDPISGHTALYWYRQSLGQGLEFLIYFQGNSAPDKSGLPSDRFSAERTGGSVSTLTIQRTQQEDSAVYLCASRRDRGPPYEQYFGPGTRLTVT.

Here the CDR3 reads CASGGQGDYEQYF. The CDR3 nucleotides read TGCGCCAGCGGGGGACAGGGGGACTACGAGCAGTACTTC. The chain uses TRBV5-1 and TRBJ2-7; 11 bases align to TRBD1. The junction had 3 bases not matched to a gene; V was cut back by 7 bases and J by 3 bases. The germline V gene encodes CDR1 SGHRS and CDR2 YFSETQ. The CDR3 runs to 13 residues.

Details on this clone: The sample has other DNA sequences that encode this CDR3 too. The rearrangement uses TRBV7-2 and TRBJ2-7; D gene ambiguous. The germline V gene encodes CDR1 SGHTA and CDR2 FQGNSA. With 1 base removed from V and 3 bases from J, the gap between germline ends came to 7 bases. This CDR3 has 13 residues. CDR3: CASSLVSSYEQYF. CDR3 nucleotide sequence: TGTGCCAGCAGCTTAGTCAGCAGCTACGAGCAGTACTTC. Looking up the rest from reference TRBV7-2 and TRBJ2-7 gives the full variable domain: GAGVSQSPSNKVTEKGKDVELRCDPISGHTALYWYRQSLGQGLEFLIYFQGNSAPDKSGLPSDRFSAERTGGSVSTLTIQRTQQEDSAVYLCASSLVSSYEQYFGPGTRLTVT.

The V and J genes are TRBV28 and TRBJ1-5; possible D gene TRBD1, 5 bases. The CDR3 has 17 residues. Trimming cost V 0 bases and J 3 bases, with 15 bases left between them. Germline V gives CDR1 MDHEN, CDR2 SYDVKM. The CDR3 region has the DNA TGTGCCAGCAGTTTATGGGGACCGGGGAAGACCAATCAGCCCCAGCATTTT. Protein product: CASSLWGPGKTNQPQHF. The full variable domain, in which reference TRBV28 and TRBJ1-5 provide the parts outside the CDR3, is DVKVTQSSRYLVKRTGEKVFLECVQDMDHENMFWYRQDPGLGLRLIYFSYDVKMKEKGDIPEGYSVSREKKERFSLILESASTNQTSMYLCASSLWGPGKTNQPQHFGDGTRLSIL.

V gene TRBV5-4 combines with J gene TRBJ2-7, with 8 bases matching TRBD1. Looked up from germline, CDR1 is SGHNT and CDR2 is YYREEE (reference sequence). Trimming at V came to 4 bases and at J to 6 bases, leaving 6 bases not matched to a gene. CDR3 size: 13 residues. In DNA, the CDR3 is TGTGCCAGCAGCGACAGGGGCCGGGGCGAGCAGTACTTC. This codes for CASSDRGRGEQYF.

A single count supports this clone. The chain couples TRBV18 to TRBJ2-5; D uncertain. The CDR3 totals 15 residues. Looked up from germline, CDR1 is KGHSH and CDR2 is LQKENI. V lost 3 bases to trimming and J lost 2 bases, with 13 bases between them. The CDR3 sequence is CASSPNQVGQETQYF. CDR3 in DNA: TGTGCCAGCTCACCGAACCAAGTGGGGCAAGAGACCCAGTACTTC.

The chain carries TRBV4-3 and TRBJ2-3; D is unresolved. Germline CDR1 reads LGHNA; CDR2 reads YSLEER. V was cut by 0 bases and J by 1 base, with 8 bases left in between. The CDR3 consists of 15 residues. The CDR3 nucleotides read TGCGCCAGCAGCCAAGATCTGCCCGGCACAGATACGCAGTATTTT. This encodes CASSQDLPGTDTQYF.

The genes are TRBV7-2 and TRBJ1-2; TRBD1 agrees at 9 bases. CDR1 is SGHTA and CDR2 is FQGNSA in the germline V gene. V gave up 5 bases and J gave up 6 bases; unmatched junction bases: 7. The CDR3 covers 14 residues. The CDR3 DNA sequence: TGTGCCAGCAGCCCCGGGACAGGGAGGAATGGCTACACCTTC. Protein sequence: CASSPGTGRNGYTF.

The rearrangement joins TRBV5-6 to TRBJ2-2; TRBD1 aligns across 7 bases. J gave up 2 bases and V 4 bases, and 14 bases lay outside the gene matches. Germline V gives CDR1 SGHDT, CDR2 YYEEEE. The length of the CDR3 is 18 residues. The CDR3 loop reads CASSPLRGKGANTGELFF. The CDR3 DNA reads TGTGCCAGCAGCCCCCTCCGTGGAAAGGGGGCTAACACCGGGGAGCTGTTTTTT.

The CDR3 DNA reads as TGCGCCAGCAGTGGGGGGGACAGGGTGTCCTACGAGCAGTACTTC. It specifies CASSGGDRVSYEQYF. This chain uses TRBV10-2 with TRBJ2-7; 9 bases agree with TRBD1. V gave up 4 bases and J gave up 1 base; unmatched junction bases: 5. This CDR3 contains 15 residues. The germline gives CDR1 WSHSY, CDR2 SAAADI.

This chain joins TRBV7-9 and TRBJ2-1; 16 bases align to TRBD2. The CDR3 is 16 amino acids. The germline CDR1 and CDR2 sequences are SEHNR and FQNEAQ (reference sequence). V shed 5 bases and J 7 bases; nucleotides not matched to a gene: 5. The CDR3 DNA is TGTGCCAGCAGCCCGGGGACTAGCGGGAGGGATAATGAGCAGTTCTTC. It translates to CASSPGTSGRDNEQFF.

CDR3 sequence: CASSQAVSYEQYF. For the CDR3, the DNA is TGTGCCAGCAGCCAAGCGGTCTCCTACGAGCAGTACTTC. The rearrangement links TRBV4-2 to TRBJ2-7; D is ambiguous. CDR1 is LGHNA, CDR2 YNFKEQ, per germline. Between the trimmed V and J ends, which lost 1 base and 0 bases, there was a span of 4 bases. The CDR3 is 13 residues long.

The chain couples TRBV19 to TRBJ2-4; D unclear. V was cut by 5 bases and J by 4 bases, with 12 bases left in between. The CDR3 covers 14 residues. Germline lookup yields CDR1 LNHDA and CDR2 SQIVND (reference sequence). The CDR3 bases are TGTGCCAGTAGTCCCTTACGCCAGAAAAACATTCAGTACTTC. Its protein is CASSPLRQKNIQYF.

V and J are TRBV11-2 and TRBJ1-2; D ambiguous. Germline CDR1 SGHAT, CDR2 FQNNGV. Trimming cost V 1 base and J 5 bases, with 11 bases left between them. The CDR3 contains 14 residues. Here the CDR3 DNA reads TGTGCCAGCAGCTTAGTAAGGGCGTCTTATGGCTACACCTTC. Protein sequence: CASSLVRASYGYTF.

V gene TRBV6-5 combines with J gene TRBJ1-5; 8 positions agree with TRBD1. Per the germline V gene, CDR1 is MNHEY and CDR2 is SVGAGI. The V gene end was trimmed by 4 bases and the J gene end by 7 bases; junction bases not matched to a gene: 12. This CDR3 contains 16 residues. The CDR3 region is CASSLGQGPFSQPQHF. As DNA, the CDR3 is TGTGCCAGCAGTTTAGGACAGGGCCCGTTTAGCCAGCCCCAGCATTTT.